Listed here are 28 T cell receptor beta chains from one sample, sequenced in a study of T cells of healthy individuals. Using its own MiXCR run on the 5' RACE reads, TCRdb lists one record per CDR3 protein. The table shows tens of thousands of distinct CDR3 sequences, with 15% to 20% occurring only once. The receptor source for this set is a human donor in good health.

The V gene is TRBV20-1, the J gene TRBJ1-6, with a tentative D call TRBD1 (6 bases). Germline-derived CDR1 and CDR2 are DFQATT and SNEGSKA (reference sequence). The CDR3 is 16 residues long. V lost 0 bases and J 8 bases, leaving 17 bases between the germline ends. CDR3 sequence reads: CSARDRSQGRDSPLHF. The DNA of the CDR3 is TGCAGTGCTAGAGACCGGTCACAGGGAAGGGATTCACCCCTCCACTTT.

This clonotype was seen ten or more times. V usage is TRBV20-1 and J usage is TRBJ1-2; D unresolved. The germline CDR1 and CDR2 sequences are DFQATT and SNEGSKA (reference sequence). This CDR3 region has 16 residues. V shed 6 bases and J shed 3 bases, with 23 bases lying between them. The CDR3 reads CSALVPPHGLDYGYTF. In DNA, the CDR3 is TGCAGTGCCCTCGTCCCACCTCACGGCTTGGACTATGGCTACACCTTC.

Regarding this clonotype: A much larger clone lies a single base off, so this may be a read error. The genes are TRBV11-1 and TRBJ1-6; 9 nucleotides align to TRBD1. Germline V lookup: CDR1 SGHAT, CDR2 FQDESV (reference sequence). The V segment lost 6 bases and the J segment 9 bases; nucleotides outside the gene matches: 3. The CDR3 consists of 13 residues. In DNA form, the CDR3 reads TGTGCCAGCAGTCGACAGGGGGTTTCACCCCTCCACTTT. The encoded protein is CASSRQGVSPLHF.

The chain links TRBV6-5 to TRBJ1-1, with 10 nucleotides matching TRBD1. The V gene's germline CDR1 is MNHEY and CDR2 SVGAGI. The CDR3 length is 15 residues. The junction had 7 bases not matched to a gene; V was cut back by 5 bases and J by 4 bases. The CDR3 DNA is TGTGCCAGCAGTAAAGGACAGGGGGTTGTCACTGAAGCTTTCTTT. It is translated as CASSKGQGVVTEAFF.

This clonotype was seen more than once but under ten times. The genes are TRBV28 and TRBJ1-4, with D possibly being TRBD1 (6 bases). The CDR3 loop spans 16 amino acids. Germline CDR1 and CDR2: MDHEN and SYDVKM. The V and J ends lost 1 base and 7 bases respectively, with 16 bases between them. In DNA form, the CDR3 reads TGTGCCAGCAGTTTATCCGAGGGGGAGGAGGGTGAAAAACTGTTTTTT. Protein: CASSLSEGEEGEKLFF.

The chain joins TRBV7-2 to TRBJ2-7; 9 nucleotides align to TRBD2. The V and J ends lost 3 bases and 4 bases, in that order; junction bases with no gene match: 10. This CDR3 spans 16 amino acids. CDR1 is SGHTA and CDR2 is FQGNSA in the germline V gene. CDR3 coding DNA: TGTGCCAGCAGCTTCGGCCTAGCGGGGTATGGGTACGAGCAGTACTTC. This encodes CASSFGLAGYGYEQYF.

This clonotype has a count of ten or more. CDR3 sequence: CASSSGTGSYNEQFF. The CDR3 DNA follows: TGCGCCAGCAGCTCCGGGACAGGGTCCTACAATGAGCAGTTCTTC. The chain carries TRBV5-1 and TRBJ2-1, with 9 bases lining up with TRBD1. J was trimmed by 1 base and V by 3 bases; bases with no gene match: 2. Germline values: CDR1 SGHRS, CDR2 YFSETQ. This CDR3 has 15 residues.

This clonotype has ten or more counts. The chain joins TRBV25-1 to TRBJ2-3; 10 bases align to TRBD2. Germline V gives CDR1 MGHDK, CDR2 SYGVNS. The CDR3 runs to 17 residues. V lost 1 base to trimming and J lost 5 bases; unmatched junction nucleotides: 9. The CDR3 sequence: CASSELKREGRGDTQYF. CDR3 nucleotide sequence: TGTGCCAGCAGTGAATTGAAGCGGGAGGGCCGAGGAGATACGCAGTATTTT.

This clonotype was counted at least ten times. This chain links TRBV20-1 with TRBJ2-4; D unresolved. V lost 5 bases to trimming and J lost 7 bases, with 6 bases between them. The CDR3 runs to 10 residues. Per germline, CDR1 DFQATT and CDR2 SNEGSKA (reference sequence). The CDR3, as DNA: TGCAGTGCTGCACAGAACATTCAGTACTTC. This gives the protein CSAAQNIQYF.

The chain has TRBV2 and TRBJ2-5, with TRBD2 matching over 7 bases. Per germline, CDR1 SNHLY and CDR2 FYNNEI. This CDR3 comprises 20 residues. V was clipped by 5 bases and J by 0 bases; unmatched bases: 21. CDR3 residues: CASSTTPGLLKTFHQETQYF. CDR3 DNA sequence: TGTGCCAGCAGTACCACTCCGGGACTACTTAAGACTTTCCACCAAGAGACCCAGTACTTC.

This chain connects TRBV6-2 or TRBV6-3 to TRBJ1-6; no clear D. The germline V and J ends were trimmed by 3 bases and 9 bases, with 9 bases remaining between them. CDR1 MNHEY and CDR2 SVGEGT come from the germline V gene. The CDR3 contains 13 residues. The CDR3 protein is CASSYPDSSPLHF. The CDR3 region has the DNA TGTGCCAGCAGTTATCCGGATAGTTCACCCCTCCACTTT.

The rearrangement joins TRBV5-1 to TRBJ1-1; 8 bases are a match to TRBD1. Per the germline V gene, CDR1 is SGHRS and CDR2 is YFSETQ. The CDR3 contains 14 residues. After removal of 7 bases from V and 1 base from J, the junction contained 6 bases not matched to a gene. The CDR3 nucleotides read TGCGCCAGCGTGACAGGGGCCGGGAACACTGAAGCTTTCTTT. Translating gives CASVTGAGNTEAFF.

The V call is TRBV28, the J call TRBJ2-3; the D is unclear. Germline V gene data show CDR1 as MDHEN and CDR2 as SYDVKM. The V and J ends lost 4 bases and 5 bases respectively, with 4 bases between them. The CDR3 runs 11 residues. The CDR3 DNA follows: TGTGCCAGCAGTTCTGAAGATACGCAGTATTTT. Translating it yields CASSSEDTQYF. The full variable domain, with the rest looked up from reference TRBV28 and TRBJ2-3, is DVKVTQSSRYLVKRTGEKVFLECVQDMDHENMFWYRQDPGLGLRLIYFSYDVKMKEKGDIPEGYSVSREKKERFSLILESASTNQTSMYLCASSSEDTQYFGPGTRLTVL.

The sample holds many counts of this clonotype. The chain carries TRBV5-5 and TRBJ1-1; a possible D gene is TRBD1 (6 bases). The CDR3 extends over 13 amino acids. Germline lookup yields CDR1 SGHKS and CDR2 YYEKEE (reference sequence). With 5 bases removed from V and 1 base from J, the gap between germline ends came to 9 bases. In DNA form, the CDR3 reads TGTGCCAGCAGAACCAGGGGGAACACTGAAGCTTTCTTT. Encoded protein: CASRTRGNTEAFF. The complete variable domain, with remaining parts taken from reference TRBV5-5 and TRBJ1-1, reads DAGVTQSPTHLIKTRGQQVTLRCSPISGHKSVSWYQQVLGQGPQFIFQYYEKEERGRGNFPDRFSARQFPNYSSELNVNALLLGDSALYLCASRTRGNTEAFFGQGTRLTVV.

J is TRBJ2-2 and V is TRBV29-1; tentatively, D is TRBD1 (5 bases). CDR1 is SQVTM and CDR2 is ANQGSEA in the germline V gene. V was clipped by 4 bases and J by 5 bases, with 5 bases between them. The CDR3 contains 11 residues. CDR3 in amino acids: CSVAGTGELFF. The CDR3 DNA sequence: TGCAGCGTTGCAGGGACCGGGGAGCTGTTTTTT.

This clonotype was observed a handful of times. J is TRBJ2-3 and V is TRBV7-2, with D perhaps matching TRBD1 (5 bases). The length of the CDR3 is 15 residues. CDR1 and CDR2 (germline): SGHTA, FQGNSA. Deletions cut 1 base from V and 5 bases from J, with 13 bases between. The CDR3 DNA follows: TGTGCCAGCAGCTTAGGTTTATCCAGGGAAGATACGCAGTATTTT. Translating it yields CASSLGLSREDTQYF.

This clonotype was seen repeatedly, ten times or more. Here the CDR3 reads CASSNGQGQETQYF. In nucleotides, the CDR3 is TGCGCCAGCAGCAACGGACAGGGACAAGAGACCCAGTACTTC. The genes are TRBV5-1 and TRBJ2-5, with 8 bases lining up with TRBD1. The CDR3 runs 14 residues. Per germline, CDR1 SGHRS and CDR2 YFSETQ. V shed 4 bases, J shed 2 bases, and the junction held 4 bases outside the gene matches. Full variable domain (outside the CDR3, taken from reference TRBV5-1 and TRBJ2-5): KAGVTQTPRYLIKTRGQQVTLSCSPISGHRSVSWYQQTPGQGLQFLFEYFSETQRNKGNFPGRFSGRQFSNSRSEMNVSTLELGDSALYLCASSNGQGQETQYFGPGTRLLVL.

This clonotype was observed a few times. A junction boundary mismatches the germline segment, possibly from a read error. The gene calls are TRBV7-7 and TRBJ1-1; D call uncertain. The CDR3 has 13 amino acids. Germline V lookup: CDR1 SSHAT, CDR2 FNYEAQ (reference sequence). In DNA, the CDR3 is TGTGCTAGCAGCTTATACCGGAACACTGAAGCTTTCTTT. It encodes CASSLYRNTEAFF.

The J gene is TRBJ2-3, the V gene TRBV12-3 or TRBV12-4; TRBD2 matches at 9 bases. With 1 base clipped from V and 2 bases from J, the junction kept 4 bases outside the gene matches. The CDR3 loop spans 16 amino acids. CDR3 nucleotide sequence: TGTGCCAGCAGTTTAGAAGCGGGAGGCCACACAGATACGCAGTATTTT. Its protein is CASSLEAGGHTDTQYF.

This clonotype appeared a few times. The chain combines TRBV7-8 with TRBJ1-5; possibly TRBD1 for D (6 bases). V was trimmed by 4 bases and J by 7 bases, leaving 17 bases between them. CDR1 SGHVS and CDR2 FQNEAQ come from the germline V gene. This CDR3 has 15 residues. The CDR3 region is CASSSSGGAGQPQHF. Written as DNA, the CDR3 is TGTGCCAGCAGCTCTTCGGGGGGCGCGGGACAGCCCCAGCATTTT.

This clonotype was detected ten times or more. The chain couples TRBV5-1 to TRBJ2-7, with a tentative D call TRBD2 (5 bases). The CDR3 loop spans 12 amino acids. The germline V gene has CDR1 SGHRS and CDR2 YFSETQ. Trimming took 2 bases from V and 6 from J, leaving 9 bases between them. CDR3 nucleotides: TGCGCCAGCAGCTTAGACGCGGGCGAGCAGTACTTC. This gives the protein CASSLDAGEQYF.

V is TRBV6-1 and J is TRBJ2-3, with 11 bases matching TRBD2. The germline CDR1 and CDR2 sequences are MNHNS and SASEGT. The CDR3 is 16 residues long. Trimming took 3 bases from V and 1 from J; bases not matched to a gene: 3. CDR3 residues: CASSELAGGRTDTQYF. The CDR3 nucleotides are TGTGCCAGCAGTGAGCTAGCGGGGGGCCGCACAGATACGCAGTATTTT.

There are a few counts of this clonotype. The chain recombines TRBV12-3 or TRBV12-4 with TRBJ2-2; no definite D call. CDR3 length equals 11 residues. The germline V and J ends were trimmed by 6 bases and 7 bases, with 6 bases remaining between them. CDR3 residues: CASRTVGELFF. The CDR3 DNA sequence: TGTGCCAGCAGGACGGTCGGGGAGCTGTTTTTT.

This clonotype came up many times. The rearrangement uses TRBV2 and TRBJ2-1, with 9 nucleotides matching TRBD1. The germline CDR1 and CDR2 sequences are SNHLY and FYNNEI. The trim removed 5 bases at V and 9 bases at J, leaving 8 bases unmatched. This CDR3 has 14 amino acids. The CDR3 DNA reads TGTGCCAGCAGTAAGACAGGGGGGGTGAGTGAGCAGTTCTTC. Its protein is CASSKTGGVSEQFF.

This clonotype was detected ten times or more. V is TRBV27 and J is TRBJ2-5; no firm D call. The CDR3 covers 14 residues. V shed 0 bases and J shed 4 bases, with 9 bases lying between them. In germline, CDR1 is MNHEY, CDR2 SMNVEV (reference sequence). The CDR3 region has the DNA TGTGCCAGCAGTTTATCGGGGAACGGAGAGACCCAGTACTTC. Protein product: CASSLSGNGETQYF.

This clonotype occurred a few times. The chain couples TRBV27 to TRBJ2-6; D remains unclear. Germline V gene data show CDR1 as MNHEY and CDR2 as SMNVEV (reference sequence). Trimming shortened V by 5 bases and J by 2 bases, and 10 bases separated the two germline ends. The CDR3 spans 15 residues. CDR3 in DNA: TGTGCCAGCAGTCCCGGGCTCACTGGGGCCAACGTCCTGACTTTC. Its protein is CASSPGLTGANVLTF.

The rearrangement joins TRBV7-3 to TRBJ2-7, with TRBD1 matching over 8 bases. The CDR3 has 14 residues. The ends lost 4 bases at V and 3 bases at J; junction bases unmatched: 5. Germline V gene sequence: CDR1 SGHTA, CDR2 FQGTGA. The CDR3 DNA sequence: TGTGCCAGCAGCTCCCCGGGACAGGACTACGAGCAGTACTTC. As protein: CASSSPGQDYEQYF. The whole variable domain, filled in from reference TRBV7-3 and TRBJ2-7, reads GAGVSQTPSNKVTEKGKYVELRCDPISGHTALYWYRQSLGQGPEFLIYFQGTGAADDSGLPNDRFFAVRPEGSVSTLKIQRTERGDSAVYLCASSSPGQDYEQYFGPGTRLTVT.

This chain links TRBV6-4 with TRBJ1-4; 7 bases map to TRBD1. The CDR3 consists of 15 residues. Germline CDR1 MRHNA, CDR2 SNTAGT. Unmatched junction bases numbered 12, after V lost 6 bases and J lost 8 bases. The CDR3 loop reads CASSQGRSGGEKLFF. The CDR3 DNA reads TGTGCCAGCAGCCAAGGTCGGTCAGGGGGGGAAAAACTGTTTTTT.